The clone carrying this TCR beta chain was detected a few times. The data were obtained in a study of blood T cell repertoires in COVID-19. For the study at large: Samples came from the United States, Italy and Spain, spanning acute and convalescent COVID-19.

Authors' methods: Amplification with reference gene primers provided the estimates of nucleated cell counts. Data came from immunoSEQ multiplex PCR; TCRdb stores just in-frame clones and leaves some out. That table gives V, J and clone size, and the DNA gave D and trimming. In the table there are under 350,000 clones, around 86% of which are singletons. Trimming stripped 1 base from V and 4 bases from J, with 13 bases between. This CDR3 spans 15 amino acids. Germline loops: CDR1 MGHRA, CDR2 YSYEKL. The V gene is TRBV4-1, the J gene TRBJ1-2; D might be TRBD1 (5 bases). The specimen was peripheral blood. This TCR came from a human donor in a cohort sampled during active COVID-19. The CDR3 is CASSQGAGLGYGYTF. CDR3 DNA sequence: TGCGCCAGCAGCCAAGGCGCAGGGTTAGGCTATGGCTACACCTTC.